This T cell receptor beta chain was documented in a study of CD8 T cells in ankylosing spondylitis. From the 5' RACE reads, TCRdb called clonotypes with MiXCR, one entry per CDR3 protein. In the table there are 210,000 or so distinct CDR3 sequences, 8% to 10% of which are singletons. Looked up from germline, CDR1 is SGHRS and CDR2 is YFSETQ. Deletions cut 3 bases from V and 1 base from J, with 7 bases between. This CDR3 spans 13 amino acids. This clonotype was picked up many times. This TCR was sampled from a female donor with ankylosing spondylitis or in good health (not recorded which). The sample comprised blood, either unsorted or a sorted T cell fraction (not recorded which). V gene TRBV5-1 combines with J gene TRBJ2-5, with D uncertain. The CDR3 is CASSSLGQETQYF. The CDR3, as DNA: TGCGCCAGCAGCTCCCTCGGCCAAGAGACCCAGTACTTC.